This TCR beta chain was obtained from a study of cytotoxic CD8 clonotypes in ibrutinib-treated CLL. Germline V gene lookup returns CDR1 SGHAT and CDR2 FQDESV (reference sequence). CDR3 length equals 13 residues. Germline trimming cut 5 bases from V and 2 bases from J; bases unmatched to any gene: 2. The method was immunoSEQ multiplex PCR; TCRdb's version includes in-frame clones alone and lacks a portion of them. The sample has 130,000 or so clones, approximately 80% seen once. The sample here was PBMCs, taken after 12 months of ibrutinib treatment. The rearrangement links TRBV11-1 to TRBJ2-7; 8 bases match TRBD2. The sequence was obtained from a human donor with chronic lymphocytic leukemia. The CDR3 spells CASSRTSPYEQYF. The CDR3 DNA is TGTGCCAGCAGCCGGACTAGCCCCTACGAGCAGTACTTC.